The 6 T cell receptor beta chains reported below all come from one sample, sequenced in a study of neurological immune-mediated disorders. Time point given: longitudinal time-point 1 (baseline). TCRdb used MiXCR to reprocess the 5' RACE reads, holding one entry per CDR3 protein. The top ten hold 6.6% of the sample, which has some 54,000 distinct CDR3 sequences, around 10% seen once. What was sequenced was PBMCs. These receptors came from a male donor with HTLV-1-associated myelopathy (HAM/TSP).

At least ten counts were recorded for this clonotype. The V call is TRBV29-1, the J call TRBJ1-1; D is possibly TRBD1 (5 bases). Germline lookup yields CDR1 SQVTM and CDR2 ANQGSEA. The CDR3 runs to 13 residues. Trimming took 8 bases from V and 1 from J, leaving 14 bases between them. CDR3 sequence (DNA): TGCAGCTTATGGGGGAGGGGGAACACTGAAGCTTTCTTT. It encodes CSLWGRGNTEAFF. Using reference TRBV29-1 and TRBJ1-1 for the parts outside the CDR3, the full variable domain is SAVISQKPSRDICQRGTSLTIQCQVDSQVTMMFWYRQQPGQSLTLIATANQGSEATYESGFVIDKFPISRPNLTFSTLTVSNMSPEDSSIYLCSLWGRGNTEAFFGQGTRLTVV.

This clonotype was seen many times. The CDR3 DNA sequence: TGTGCCAGCAGCTTACGGACAGGGTGGGAGACCCAGTACTTC. It translates to CASSLRTGWETQYF. The chain joins TRBV7-9 to TRBJ2-5; 8 nucleotides match TRBD1. The germline gives CDR1 SEHNR, CDR2 FQNEAQ (reference sequence). CDR3 length: 14 amino acids. The ends lost 2 bases at V and 5 bases at J; junction bases unmatched: 4.

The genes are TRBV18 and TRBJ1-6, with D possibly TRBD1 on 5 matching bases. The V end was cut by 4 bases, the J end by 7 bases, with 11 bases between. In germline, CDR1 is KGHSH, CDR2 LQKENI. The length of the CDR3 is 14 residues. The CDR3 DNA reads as TGTGCCAGCTCACAGGGACTAGACAATTCACCCCTCCACTTT. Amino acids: CASSQGLDNSPLHF.

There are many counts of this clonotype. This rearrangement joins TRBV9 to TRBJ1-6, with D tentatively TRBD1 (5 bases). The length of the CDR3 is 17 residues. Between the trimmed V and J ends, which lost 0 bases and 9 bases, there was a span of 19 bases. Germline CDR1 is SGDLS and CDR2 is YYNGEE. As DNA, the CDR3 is TGTGCCAGCAGCGTAGCCGCCGGGGCCTCGGTGGGTTCACCCCTCCACTTT. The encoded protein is CASSVAAGASVGSPLHF. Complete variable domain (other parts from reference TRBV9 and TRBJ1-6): DSGVTQTPKHLITATGQRVTLRCSPRSGDLSVYWYQQSLDQGLQFLIQYYNGEERAKGNILERFSAQQFPDLHSELNLSSLELGDSALYFCASSVAAGASVGSPLHFGNGTRLTVT.

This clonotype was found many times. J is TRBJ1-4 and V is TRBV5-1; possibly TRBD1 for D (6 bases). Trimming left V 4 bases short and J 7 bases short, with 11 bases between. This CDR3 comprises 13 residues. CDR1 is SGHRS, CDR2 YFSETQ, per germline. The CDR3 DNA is TGCGCCAGCAGCGGACAGTCAAGTGAAAAACTGTTTTTT. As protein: CASSGQSSEKLFF.

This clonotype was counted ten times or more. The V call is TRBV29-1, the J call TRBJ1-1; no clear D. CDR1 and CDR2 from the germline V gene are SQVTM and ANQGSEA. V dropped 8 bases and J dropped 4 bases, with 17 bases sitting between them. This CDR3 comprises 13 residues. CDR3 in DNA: TGCAGCTCCGCCGGGGTCGACCGCACTGAAGCTTTCTTT. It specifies CSSAGVDRTEAFF. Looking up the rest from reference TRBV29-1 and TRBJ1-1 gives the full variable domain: SAVISQKPSRDICQRGTSLTIQCQVDSQVTMMFWYRQQPGQSLTLIATANQGSEATYESGFVIDKFPISRPNLTFSTLTVSNMSPEDSSIYLCSSAGVDRTEAFFGQGTRLTVV.